The clone carrying this T cell receptor beta chain was seen ten or more times. Germline CDR1 LGHNA, CDR2 YNFKEQ. This CDR3 spans 16 amino acids. After removal of 3 bases from V and 2 bases from J, the junction contained 1 base not matched to a gene. These data are taken from a study of T cell repertoires in cytomegalovirus infection. TCRdb fed the reads into MiXCR, producing one record per CDR3 protein. The table lists over 300,000 distinct CDR3 sequences, roughly 15% of them singletons, with around 12% in the top ten. The sequencing input was PBMCs. The V and J genes are TRBV4-2 and TRBJ2-2, with 12 nucleotides matching TRBD1. The TCR originated in a human donor in good health (CMV status not recorded). Some clones in this sample may be carry-over from other donors' samples. The CDR3 nucleotides read TGTGCCAGCAGCCAGGGACAGGGGGCAAACACCGGGGAGCTGTTTTTT. It specifies CASSQGQGANTGELFF.